This entry concerns a single TCR beta chain. Together with a sample-barcoded 5' primer, a J-beta primer mix was included in a second PCR lasting about 7 to 11 cycles. One entry per CDR3 protein results from TCRdb running MiXCR on the 5' RACE reads. The table lists around 1.5 million distinct CDR3 sequences, roughly 32% of them singletons. With 2 bases clipped from V and 0 bases from J, the junction kept 13 bases outside the gene matches. The CDR3 is 18 residues long. The germline V gene encodes CDR1 MDHEN and CDR2 SYDVKM. This entry belongs to a study of blood T cells in healthy people across ages. The authors drew 8.5 to 10 milliliters of peripheral blood from each donor.

The chain employs TRBV28 and TRBJ2-7, with TRBD1 identical over 7 bases. Sequenced: blood. The clonotype comes from a woman between 25 and 40 years old in good health. CDR3 loop: CASSLPRDSSLSSYEQYF. The CDR3 nucleotides are TGTGCCAGCAGTTTACCGAGGGACAGTAGCTTGAGCTCCTACGAGCAGTACTTC.